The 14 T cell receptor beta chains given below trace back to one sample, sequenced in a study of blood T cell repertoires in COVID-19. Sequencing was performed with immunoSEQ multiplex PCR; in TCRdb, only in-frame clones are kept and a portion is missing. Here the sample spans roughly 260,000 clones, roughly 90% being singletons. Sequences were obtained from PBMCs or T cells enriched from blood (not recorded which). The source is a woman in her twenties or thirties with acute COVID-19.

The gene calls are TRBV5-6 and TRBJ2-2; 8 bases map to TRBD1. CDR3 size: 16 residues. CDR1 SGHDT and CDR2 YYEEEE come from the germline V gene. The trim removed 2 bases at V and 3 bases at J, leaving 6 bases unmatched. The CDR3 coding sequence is TGTGCCAGCAGCTTCATACCAGGGGGCGACACCGGGGAGCTGTTTTTT. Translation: CASSFIPGGDTGELFF.

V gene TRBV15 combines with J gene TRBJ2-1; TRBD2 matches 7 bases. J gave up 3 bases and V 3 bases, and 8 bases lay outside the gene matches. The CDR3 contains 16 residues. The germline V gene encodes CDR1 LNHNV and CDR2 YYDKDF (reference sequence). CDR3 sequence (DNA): TGTGCCACCAGCAGCTCACCGGGACTACACTACAATGAGCAGTTCTTC. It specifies CATSSSPGLHYNEQFF.

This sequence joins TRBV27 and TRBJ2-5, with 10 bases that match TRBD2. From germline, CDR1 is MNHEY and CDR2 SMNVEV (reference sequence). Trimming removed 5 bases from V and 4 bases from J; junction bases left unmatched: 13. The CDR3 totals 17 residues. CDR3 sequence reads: CASSPLAGVDGRETQYF. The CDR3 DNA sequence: TGTGCCAGCAGTCCCCTAGCGGGAGTGGATGGGAGAGAGACCCAGTACTTC.

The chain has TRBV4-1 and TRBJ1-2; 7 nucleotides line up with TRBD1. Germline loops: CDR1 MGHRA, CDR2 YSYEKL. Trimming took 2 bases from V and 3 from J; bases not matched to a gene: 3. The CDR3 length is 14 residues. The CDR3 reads CASSQSTGDYGYTF. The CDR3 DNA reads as TGCGCCAGCAGCCAATCCACAGGGGACTATGGCTACACCTTC.

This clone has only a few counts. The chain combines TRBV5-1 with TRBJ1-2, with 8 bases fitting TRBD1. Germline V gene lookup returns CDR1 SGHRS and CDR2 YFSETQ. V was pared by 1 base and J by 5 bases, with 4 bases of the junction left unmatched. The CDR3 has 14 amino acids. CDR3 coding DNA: TGCGCCAGCAGCTTGCGCAGGGGGCGGTATGGCTACACCTTC. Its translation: CASSLRRGRYGYTF.

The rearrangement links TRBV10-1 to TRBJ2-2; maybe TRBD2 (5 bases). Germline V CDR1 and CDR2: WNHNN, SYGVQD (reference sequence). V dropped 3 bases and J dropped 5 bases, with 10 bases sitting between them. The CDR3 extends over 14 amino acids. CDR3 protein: CASSETSGTGELFF. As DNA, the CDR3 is TGCGCCAGCAGTGAAACTAGTGGTACCGGGGAGCTGTTTTTT.

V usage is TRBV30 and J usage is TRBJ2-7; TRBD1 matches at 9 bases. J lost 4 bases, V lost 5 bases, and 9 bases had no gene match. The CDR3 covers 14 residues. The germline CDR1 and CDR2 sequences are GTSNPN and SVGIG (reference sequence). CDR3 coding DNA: TGTGCCTGGGACCCCGGACAGGGGAGATACGAGCAGTACTTC. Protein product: CAWDPGQGRYEQYF. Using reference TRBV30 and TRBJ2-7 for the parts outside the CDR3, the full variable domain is SQTIHQWPATLVQPVGSPLSLECTVEGTSNPNLYWYRQAAGRGLQLLFYSVGIGQISSEVPQNLSASRPQDRQFILSSKKLLLSDSGFYLCAWDPGQGRYEQYFGPGTRLTVT.

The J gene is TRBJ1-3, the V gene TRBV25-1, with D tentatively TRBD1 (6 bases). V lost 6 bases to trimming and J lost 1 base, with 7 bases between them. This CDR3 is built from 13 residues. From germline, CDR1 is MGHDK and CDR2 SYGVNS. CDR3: CASSRGSGNTIYF. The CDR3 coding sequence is TGTGCCAGCAGCAGGGGTTCTGGAAACACCATATATTTT.

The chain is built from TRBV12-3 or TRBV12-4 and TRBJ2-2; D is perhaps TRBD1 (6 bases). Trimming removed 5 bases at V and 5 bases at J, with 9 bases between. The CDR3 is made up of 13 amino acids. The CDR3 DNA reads TGTGCCAGCAGTAACACAGGGACCGGGGAGCTGTTTTTT. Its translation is CASSNTGTGELFF.

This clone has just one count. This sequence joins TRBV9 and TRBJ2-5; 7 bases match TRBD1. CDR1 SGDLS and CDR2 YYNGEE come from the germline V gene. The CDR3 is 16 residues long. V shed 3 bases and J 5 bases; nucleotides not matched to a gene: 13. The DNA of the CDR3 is TGTGCCAGCAGCGCACCGACAGGGACCGCTGGGGAGACCCAGTACTTC. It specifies CASSAPTGTAGETQYF.

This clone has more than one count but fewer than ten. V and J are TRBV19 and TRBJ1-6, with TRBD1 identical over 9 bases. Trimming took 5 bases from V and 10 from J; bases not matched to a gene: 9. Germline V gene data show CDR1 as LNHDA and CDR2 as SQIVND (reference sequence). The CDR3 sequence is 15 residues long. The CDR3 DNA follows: TGTGCCAGTAGTGCAACAGGGGGCTTAGGCTCACCCCTCCACTTT. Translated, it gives CASSATGGLGSPLHF.

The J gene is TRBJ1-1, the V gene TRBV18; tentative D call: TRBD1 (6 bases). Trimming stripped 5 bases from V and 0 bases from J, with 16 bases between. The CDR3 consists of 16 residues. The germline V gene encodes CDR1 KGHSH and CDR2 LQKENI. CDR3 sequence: CASSRDTYRVNTEAFF. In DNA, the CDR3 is TGTGCCAGCTCAAGGGACACATACCGCGTGAACACTGAAGCTTTCTTT.

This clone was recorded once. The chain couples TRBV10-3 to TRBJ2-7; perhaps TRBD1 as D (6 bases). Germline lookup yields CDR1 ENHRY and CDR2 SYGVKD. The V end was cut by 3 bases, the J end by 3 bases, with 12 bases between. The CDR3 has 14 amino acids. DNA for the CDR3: TGTGCCATCAGTGAAATGGACAGCCTCTACGAGCAGTACTTC. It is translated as CAISEMDSLYEQYF.

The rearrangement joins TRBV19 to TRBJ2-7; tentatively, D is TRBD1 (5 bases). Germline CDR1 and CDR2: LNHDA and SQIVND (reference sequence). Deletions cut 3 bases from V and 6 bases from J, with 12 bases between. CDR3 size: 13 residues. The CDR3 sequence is CASSIQGAGEQYF. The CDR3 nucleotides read TGTGCCAGTAGTATCCAGGGTGCAGGCGAGCAGTACTTC.